Reported below is one T cell receptor (beta chain). As yet, its antigen is unknown. Sequencing was done on patients that had shown CD8+CD57+ cell expansion by flow cytometry. Each patient carried a diagnosis of severe acquired aplastic anemia. According to the study, genomic DNA was the template for TCR beta VDJ and CDR3 profiling. TCRdb re-called the reads with MiXCR, one entry per CDR3 protein. This sample yields a few hundred thousand distinct CDR3 sequences, of which around 49% are seen a single time; about 20% belongs to the top ten. This sample is part of a study of CD8+CD57+ T cells in acquired aplastic anemia. Whole-study context: Sorted CD4+ and CD8+ cells yielded DNA averaging around 3.5 ug. Notes on the study in general: It was found that 25 to 35 CD8+ CDR3 sequences were shared between patients and controls.

Trimming shortened V by 2 bases and J by 8 bases, and 16 bases separated the two germline ends. This CDR3 contains 14 residues. Germline-derived CDR1 and CDR2 are SGHNT and YYREEE (reference sequence). This TCR derives from a human donor with aplastic anemia. The rearrangement uses TRBV5-4 and TRBJ1-2; D uncertain. Sample: sorted CD4+, CD8+, or CD8+CD57+ T cells (not recorded which) from PBMCs. CDR3 sequence reads: CASSLEAEGYGYTF. Here the CDR3 DNA reads TGTGCCAGCAGCTTAGAGGCCGAGGGATACGGCTACACCTTC.